The entry below describes one T cell receptor beta chain. This clonotype came up a few times. Which antigen it targets is not known. No base qualities exist here, and no much larger clone lies one base off it. The data stem from a study of response to subunit inactivated influenza vaccine (dated by TCRdb to 2017 to 2018). The study in broad terms: The study used deep quantitative T cell receptor repertoire profiling to track responses to a trivalent subunit inactivated influenza vaccine. The paper's findings and limits, for the study overall: The authors suggested that each seasonal influenza vaccination may recruit only a limited number of new T cells.

Between the V and J ends, shortened by 3 bases and 3 bases respectively, the junction contains 21 bases. CDR1 KGHSH and CDR2 LQKENI were looked up in the germline V gene. The CDR3 has 18 amino acids, counting the end cysteine and phenylalanine. Only the CDR3 part of the read is kept: 54 bases, read in frame from the first base. Libraries were built with RT-PCR. The instrument was an Illumina HiSeq 2500. TCRdb reprocessed the public reads (quality trimming at Q25 with fastp, clone calling with MiXCR) and kept in-frame beta chains. Rows with a matching CDR3 protein are joined into one entry that keeps the most common DNA and genes. This sample holds approximately 490,000 distinct CDR3 sequences; roughly 7.6% were observed only once. The ten largest clones capture around 14% of the sample.

The chain uses TRBV18 and TRBJ2-1; no D gene call is confident. This clonotype was obtained from a man aged 50-75 years who received an inactivated influenza vaccine. Donor details come from another sample of the same person, matched by shared clones. Sequencing used PBMCs from blood, obtained less than 30 months after vaccination. CDR3 loop: CASSPVAGRQTYYNEQFF. The nucleotides are TGTGCCAGCTCACCGGTCGCAGGTCGCCAAACGTACTACAATGAGCAGTTCTTC.